The clone carrying this T cell receptor beta chain was observed a few times. This CDR3 is built from 15 residues. V was cut by 3 bases and J by 4 bases, with 12 bases left in between. Germline V CDR1 and CDR2: SGHVS, FQNEAQ. The sample originates from a study of T cells in Graves' hyperthyroidism and ophthalmopathy. Authors of the study amplified TCR beta CDR3 regions from RNA transcripts. With the HTBI primer set, the TCR CDR3 went through a first round of RT-PCR. TCRdb analysed the multiplex PCR reads with MiXCR anew, one entry per CDR3 protein. The table includes some 300,000 distinct CDR3 sequences, around a fifth detected once. It was roughly 10 ml of fresh peripheral blood that supplied the PBMCs.

The chain has TRBV7-8 and TRBJ2-2, with a tentative D call TRBD1 (6 bases). Input material: blood. This TCR was recovered from a man aged 45-65 years with Graves' ophthalmopathy. The CDR3 loop reads CASSFGRGGTGELFF. The DNA of the CDR3 is TGTGCCAGCAGCTTCGGCAGGGGCGGCACCGGGGAGCTGTTTTTT.